These 7 T cell receptor beta chains came from one sample sequenced in a study of early T cells in non-severe SARS-CoV-2 infection. TCRdb redid the calling of the 5' RACE reads with MiXCR, one entry per CDR3 protein. This sample has roughly 35,000 distinct CDR3 sequences, with around 9% found just once. The source material was whole blood. Every receptor here comes from an adult who was a healthcare worker with PCR-confirmed SARS-CoV-2 infection or an uninfected control (not recorded which).

This clonotype was detected ten times or more. The gene calls are TRBV11-1 and TRBJ2-3, with a possible D match to TRBD1 (5 bases). The V end was cut by 6 bases, the J end by 0 bases, with 13 bases between. In germline, CDR1 is SGHAT, CDR2 FQDESV (reference sequence). The CDR3 is made up of 15 amino acids. The CDR3 bases are TGTGCCAGCAGTCGTGGACACCGAAGCACAGATACGCAGTATTTT. Translating it yields CASSRGHRSTDTQYF.

The rearrangement links TRBV5-1 to TRBJ2-7; no clear D gene. V dropped 0 bases and J dropped 0 bases, with 10 bases sitting between them. Germline V lookup: CDR1 SGHRS, CDR2 YFSETQ. The CDR3 length is 15 residues. The CDR3 region is CASSLDPEFSYEQYF. In nucleotides, the CDR3 is TGCGCCAGCAGCTTGGACCCGGAATTCTCCTACGAGCAGTACTTC. Using reference TRBV5-1 and TRBJ2-7 for the parts outside the CDR3, the full variable domain is KAGVTQTPRYLIKTRGQQVTLSCSPISGHRSVSWYQQTPGQGLQFLFEYFSETQRNKGNFPGRFSGRQFSNSRSEMNVSTLELGDSALYLCASSLDPEFSYEQYFGPGTRLTVT.

This clonotype was counted ten times or more. The genes are TRBV7-9 and TRBJ1-4; unclear D gene. V was clipped by 5 bases and J by 5 bases, with 9 bases between them. Germline CDR1 is SEHNR and CDR2 is FQNEAQ (reference sequence). The CDR3 is 13 residues long. Here the CDR3 reads CASSGPQNEKLFF. CDR3 coding DNA: TGTGCCAGCAGCGGACCCCAGAATGAAAAACTGTTTTTT.

About this clonotype itself: A much larger clone is a single base away; this may be a read error. The chain combines TRBV18 with TRBJ1-6, with 7 positions matching TRBD1. Germline-derived CDR1 and CDR2 are KGHSH and LQKENI. CDR3 size: 14 residues. The CDR3 DNA follows: TGTGTCAGCTCACCTGCCAGGGGGGATTCACCCCTCCACTTT. This sequence encodes CVSSPARGDSPLHF.

This clonotype has only a few counts. V gene TRBV7-9 combines with J gene TRBJ1-4, with D unclear. The germline gives CDR1 SEHNR, CDR2 FQNEAQ (reference sequence). The CDR3 sequence is 14 residues long. Trimming removed 2 bases from V and 5 bases from J, with 9 bases in between. The CDR3 sequence is CASSLSDGNEKLFF. The CDR3 region has the DNA TGTGCCAGCAGCTTATCGGACGGAAATGAAAAACTGTTTTTT.

Many counts were recorded for this clonotype. The rearrangement uses TRBV7-2 and TRBJ2-3, with 10 bases aligning to TRBD1. Trimming at V came to 5 bases and at J to 7 bases, leaving 6 bases not matched to a gene. The CDR3 runs to 14 residues. Germline loops: CDR1 SGHTA, CDR2 FQGNSA. CDR3 residues: CASSPPDRGYTQYF. The DNA of the CDR3 is TGTGCCAGCAGCCCGCCGGACAGGGGGTATACGCAGTATTTT.

This clonotype was observed at least ten times. The V call is TRBV6-5, the J call TRBJ2-3, with D possibly being TRBD2 (6 bases). Germline lookup yields CDR1 MNHEY and CDR2 SVGAGI. The V and J ends lost 3 bases and 0 bases respectively, with 7 bases between them. The CDR3 covers 14 residues. DNA for the CDR3: TGTGCCAGCAGTTATGGGGGGAGCACAGATACGCAGTATTTT. This encodes CASSYGGSTDTQYF.